This T cell receptor beta chain came from a study of blood T cells in healthy people across ages (dated by TCRdb to between 2014 and 2017). The study in broad terms: In model experiments, roughly one uniquely barcoded TCR beta cDNA molecule per two T cells was captured by template switching. Using deep sequencing normalized with unique cDNA molecular identifiers, the study measured how TCR beta repertoire diversity changes with age. The donors were divided into four age groups: young (average 16 years), middle-aged (approximately 39), aged (approximately 59) and long-lived (about 80). To avoid experimental bias, donors of different ages were randomly spread across the sequencing lanes. The study analyzed two additional independent replicas of 1 million unique cDNA reads from the same blood draw for two donors, one aged 18 to 30 and one aged 80 or older. Broad study findings and their caveats: There was a strong correlation between observed TCR beta diversity and the percentage of naive T cells measured by flow cytometry. Observed TCR beta diversity per million T cells fell roughly linearly with age, and a significant reduction was already apparent by age approximately 40. Total diversity estimates from one million sequenced T cells were considered lower bounds and underestimates. Donor CMV infection status was unknown, potentially confounding age-related changes in expanded clonotypes. Compared with the aged group, the long-lived group had more naive CD4+ T cells, fewer expanded clones and increased TCR diversity, a pattern suggesting age selection. Conclusive comparison of naive and antigen-experienced compartments was prevented by the profiling of bulk unsorted PBMCs.

The roughly 39 donors, aged 6 to 90 years, were systemically healthy Caucasian individuals from Russia. Each donor gave around 9 milliliters of peripheral blood, collected into EDTA-treated Vacutainer tubes. Ficoll-Paque density-gradient centrifugation was used to isolate PBMCs, with at least 6.5 million per sample. Total RNA was extracted from PBMCs with Trizol reagent, with at least 5.5 micrograms obtained per sample. For every donor, flow cytometry on a PBMC aliquot measured the percentage of naive CD45RAhigh/CD27high T cells. This clonotype appeared a few times. What this receptor recognizes is not known. No quality values exist for individual bases; no much larger clone is one base distant. The method behind the library was 5' RACE. This sample was sequenced with an Illumina HiSeq 2500. A second PCR of about 7 to 12 cycles was run with a J-beta primer mix and a sample-barcoded 5' primer. A template-switch 5' adaptor carrying 12 random nucleotides introduced a unique molecular identifier onto each TCR beta cDNA molecule. Each sample yielded at least 3 million CDR3-containing paired-end reads. First-strand cDNA synthesis was performed from all RNA using the Mint cDNA synthesis kit, with priming by a TRBC-specific oligonucleotide. Following uracil-DNA glycosylase treatment, a first 18-cycle PCR with universal primers M1SS and BC2_uni_R was performed on all cDNA. From the authors' description of their analysis: Each sample was normalized by randomly selecting 1 million high-quality reads, each carrying a distinct molecular identifier. Instead of being binned into consensus sequences, reads with shared molecular identifiers were discarded. MiTCR, run with a Q25 quality threshold and the strictest error-elimination algorithm, handled CDR3 identification, clonotype clustering and error correction. A nonparametric unseen species model with Euler transformation was used to estimate lower-bound total TCR beta diversity. TCRdb reprocessed the public reads (quality trimming at Q25 with fastp, clone calling with MiXCR) and kept in-frame beta chains. Identical CDR3 protein sequences are pooled into one entry, listed with their most common genes and DNA. None of the V and J calls come from the authors' own analysis; TCRdb made them. The sample includes about 680,000 distinct CDR3 sequences, with around half observed a single time. The ten largest account for roughly 30% of the sample.

The CDR1 and CDR2 encoded by the germline V gene are MDHEN and SYDVKM. The germline ends are 3 bases apart after V is trimmed by 7 bases and J by 0 bases. CDR3 length: 11 amino acids, cysteine to phenylalanine. Here the CDR3 DNA is all that survives: 33 bases in frame from base 1. Source material: blood. This TCR derives from a woman aged 60-75 years in good health. Here the chain combines TRBV28 and TRBJ1-1; no confident D gene assignment can be made. The CDR3: CASKVNTEAFF. The nucleotide sequence reads as follows: TGTGCCAGCAAAGTGAACACTGAAGCTTTCTTT.